The 22 T cell receptor beta chains presented below share a single source sample, sequenced in a study of somatic mutations in cytotoxic T cells in rheumatoid arthritis. Here immunoSEQ multiplex PCR was the method, and the copy in TCRdb shows in-frame clones only, minus some. The table includes 10,000 to 13,000 clones, 65% to 80% detected once. The specimen was CD8+ T cells sorted from blood. The receptors come from an adult with rheumatoid arthritis.

This chain joins TRBV19 and TRBJ2-7; D gene uncertain. Germline V gene sequence: CDR1 LNHDA, CDR2 SQIVND (reference sequence). Trimming shortened V by 0 bases and J by 1 base, and 10 bases separated the two germline ends. This CDR3 is 15 amino acids long. CDR3 sequence: CASSIDSRSSYEQYF. Written as DNA, the CDR3 is TGTGCCAGTAGTATAGATTCTAGAAGTTCCTACGAGCAGTACTTC.

CDR3 coding DNA: TGTGCCAGCTCACCAAGGGGGACAGCATTTGGGAACACTGAAGCTTTCTTT. It is translated as CASSPRGTAFGNTEAFF. This chain uses TRBV18 with TRBJ1-1, with TRBD1 matching over 7 bases. CDR1 and CDR2 from the germline V gene are KGHSH and LQKENI. The junction had 10 bases not matched to a gene; V was cut back by 2 bases and J by 1 base. The CDR3 loop spans 17 amino acids.

J is TRBJ1-2 and V is TRBV19, with D possibly matching TRBD1 (5 bases). This CDR3 has 13 residues. Trimming shortened V by 6 bases and J by 3 bases, and 11 bases separated the two germline ends. Germline loops: CDR1 LNHDA, CDR2 SQIVND (reference sequence). For the CDR3, the DNA is TGTGCCAGTAGCCAGGGTTTAGACTATGGCTACACCTTC. It specifies CASSQGLDYGYTF.

The chain employs TRBV4-2 and TRBJ2-6; D remains unclear. In germline, CDR1 is LGHNA, CDR2 YNFKEQ. V shed 3 bases and J shed 0 bases, with 12 bases lying between them. This CDR3 comprises 17 residues. The CDR3 coding sequence is TGTGCCAGCAGCCATCCCCTGAACCTCTCTGGGGCCAACGTCCTGACTTTC. Its protein is CASSHPLNLSGANVLTF.

This chain joins TRBV7-9 and TRBJ1-1; possible D gene TRBD1, 5 bases. V lost 5 bases and J lost 4, with 8 bases in between. Looked up from germline, CDR1 is SEHNR and CDR2 is FQNEAQ (reference sequence). This CDR3 is built from 12 residues. The chain's CDR3 is CASSVGGTEAFF. CDR3 in DNA: TGTGCCAGCAGCGTCGGGGGCACTGAAGCTTTCTTT.

CDR3 sequence: CASSVELAGTISTDTQYF. In DNA form, the CDR3 reads TGTGCCAGCAGCGTAGAACTAGCGGGAACGATTAGCACAGATACGCAGTATTTT. V gene TRBV9 combines with J gene TRBJ2-3, with 10 bases matching TRBD2. There are 18 residues in the CDR3. V was clipped by 0 bases and J by 0 bases; unmatched bases: 7. Looked up from germline, CDR1 is SGDLS and CDR2 is YYNGEE.

The J gene is TRBJ2-4, the V gene TRBV6-4, with 10 nucleotides matching TRBD2. Germline lookup yields CDR1 MRHNA and CDR2 SNTAGT. The CDR3 length is 22 residues. V lost 0 bases to trimming and J lost 1 base; unmatched junction nucleotides: 18. The CDR3 reads CASSDSMDPGMERGGAKNIQYF. In DNA form, the CDR3 reads TGTGCCAGCAGTGACTCGATGGATCCAGGGATGGAGCGGGGGGGGGCCAAAAACATTCAGTACTTC.

This clone has only a few counts. This chain uses TRBV6-5 with TRBJ1-2; possible D gene TRBD1, 5 bases. The germline gives CDR1 MNHEY, CDR2 SVGAGI. CDR3 size: 13 residues. Trimming removed 8 bases at V and 7 bases at J, with 17 bases between. Written as DNA, the CDR3 is TGTGCCAGCCTGGGGGGTGATGGTGGTGGCTACACCTTC. Translation gives CASLGGDGGGYTF.

This clone occurred a few times. Because it lacks the conserved phenylalanine or tryptophan at the end, this CDR3 is likely a read error. No DNA is shown, since the ends of the CDR3 on it are uncertain; the CDR3 is the one TCRdb lists. This chain joins TRBV10-3 and TRBJ1-2; the table's TRBD1 call for D was not verified on the DNA. Germline CDR1 and CDR2: ENHRY and SYGVKD. The CDR3 numbers 16 amino acids, ends counted. CDR3 in amino acids: CAISEWKYGDRNKIDL.

The V gene is TRBV5-4, the J gene TRBJ2-5, with D maybe TRBD2 (6 bases). The DNA end favors TRBJ2-7, so the J call may be wrong. The CDR3 is 15 residues long. The V gene's germline CDR1 is SGHNT and CDR2 YYREEE (reference sequence). CDR3 loop: CASSLGGPGGYEQYF. CDR3 nucleotides: TGTGCCAGCAGCTTGGGAGGTCCCGGGGGCTACGAGCAGTACTTC.

The rearrangement links TRBV2 to TRBJ1-5; TRBD1 matches at 7 bases. This CDR3 has 15 amino acids. Germline V lookup: CDR1 SNHLY, CDR2 FYNNEI. V shed 5 bases, J shed 3 bases, and the junction held 7 bases outside the gene matches. CDR3 sequence (DNA): TGTGCCAGCAGTAGGCCGGGACAGCACAATCAGCCCCAGCATTTT. Encoded protein: CASSRPGQHNQPQHF. The full variable domain, with the rest looked up from reference TRBV2 and TRBJ1-5, is EPEVTQTPSHQVTQMGQEVILRCVPISNHLYFYWYRQILGQKVEFLVSFYNNEISEKSEIFDDQFSVERPDGSNFTLKIRSTKLEDSAMYFCASSRPGQHNQPQHFGDGTRLSIL.

The chain employs TRBV7-6 and TRBJ2-7; D is undetermined. The ends were cut back, 5 bases at V and 4 bases at J, with 18 bases in the middle. The CDR3 spans 15 residues. Germline-derived CDR1 and CDR2 are SGHVS and FNYEAQ. In DNA, the CDR3 is TGTGCCAGCAGCCCCGCGGCAGGTTCCCCATACGAGCAGTACTTC. It translates to CASSPAAGSPYEQYF.

V gene TRBV28 combines with J gene TRBJ1-2, with D perhaps TRBD1 (5 bases). CDR3 length: 14 residues. Germline CDR1 MDHEN, CDR2 SYDVKM. Deletions cut 3 bases from V and 6 bases from J, with 14 bases between. The chain's CDR3 is CASSLGQVEDGYTF. The DNA for the CDR3 is TGTGCCAGCAGTTTGGGGCAGGTGGAGGATGGCTACACCTTC.

The gene calls are TRBV4-1 and TRBJ2-3, with a weak D call TRBD2 (6 bases). Germline lookup yields CDR1 MGHRA and CDR2 YSYEKL. V was clipped by 0 bases and J by 0 bases, with 10 bases between them. The length of the CDR3 is 16 residues. CDR3 nucleotides: TGCGCCAGCAGCCAAGAGCCGGGAGTGAGCACAGATACGCAGTATTTT. Translating gives CASSQEPGVSTDTQYF.

The gene calls are TRBV11-3 and TRBJ2-2; D is unresolved. Looked up from germline, CDR1 is SGHNT and CDR2 is YENEEA. The CDR3 runs 12 residues. Deletions cut 5 bases from V and 3 bases from J, with 4 bases between. The CDR3 DNA reads as TGTGCCAGCAGCCCAGACACCGGGGAGCTGTTTTTT. Protein product: CASSPDTGELFF.

The chain employs TRBV7-9 and TRBJ1-2, with D perhaps TRBD1 (6 bases). The CDR3 sequence is 16 residues long. The germline CDR1 and CDR2 sequences are SEHNR and FQNEAQ (reference sequence). V shed 6 bases and J shed 3 bases, with 20 bases lying between them. CDR3 sequence (DNA): TGTGCCAGCAGTAAACAGGGAGTAGTTTCGGACTATGGCTACACCTTC. Protein: CASSKQGVVSDYGYTF.

This sequence joins TRBV28 and TRBJ1-1; D unresolved. In germline, CDR1 is MDHEN, CDR2 SYDVKM. With 2 bases removed from V and 0 bases from J, the gap between germline ends came to 13 bases. This CDR3 has 16 amino acids. CDR3 residues: CASSLTPGNMNTEAFF. DNA for the CDR3: TGTGCCAGCAGTTTAACGCCCGGGAATATGAACACTGAAGCTTTCTTT.

In its sample, this clone ranks as medium-sized. The V call is TRBV10-3, the J call TRBJ2-2; 7 nucleotides agree with TRBD1. V was pared by 10 bases and J by 5 bases, with 10 bases of the junction left unmatched. The CDR3 spans 14 residues. The germline V gene encodes CDR1 ENHRY and CDR2 SYGVKD. The CDR3 region is CATVSTGLTGELFF. In DNA form, the CDR3 reads TGTGCCACAGTATCGACAGGGCTTACCGGGGAGCTGTTTTTT.

The J gene is TRBJ2-5, the V gene TRBV15; D unclear. Trimming left V 5 bases short and J 5 bases short, with 12 bases between. Germline V gene sequence: CDR1 LNHNV, CDR2 YYDKDF (reference sequence). This CDR3 has 13 residues. For the CDR3, the DNA is TGTGCCACCAGCGGTTCCCGGTCGGAGACCCAGTACTTC. Its protein product is CATSGSRSETQYF.

V and J are TRBV28 and TRBJ2-1, with 9 bases aligning to TRBD2. The germline CDR1 and CDR2 sequences are MDHEN and SYDVKM. With 6 bases clipped from V and 7 bases from J, the junction kept 10 bases outside the gene matches. The CDR3 is 15 residues long. For the CDR3, the DNA is TGTGCCAGCAGATACCCAGCGGGGGGTAGGAATGAGCAGTTCTTC. It encodes CASRYPAGGRNEQFF.

Details on this clone: One end of the junction varies from germline; a read error may be responsible. The rearrangement uses TRBV7-2 and TRBJ2-1, with D possibly being TRBD1 or TRBD2 (5 bases each). The CDR3 covers 11 residues. CDR1 is SGHTA and CDR2 is FQGNSA in the germline V gene. CDR3 sequence (DNA): TGCGCCAGCAGCCCGGGGCTTGGGCAGTTCTTC. Translation gives CASSPGLGQFF.

The sample holds a few counts of this clone. The chain joins TRBV7-9 to TRBJ1-3; D gene ambiguous. The CDR3 is 17 amino acids. Germline V gene lookup returns CDR1 SEHNR and CDR2 FQNEAQ (reference sequence). The V end lost 3 bases, the J end lost 2 bases, and 17 bases lay between the germline ends. CDR3 sequence (DNA): TGTGCCAGCAGCTTTCCGGAGGGAGAACTACCTGGAAACACCATATATTTT. Amino acid sequence: CASSFPEGELPGNTIYF. The complete variable domain, with remaining parts taken from reference TRBV7-9 and TRBJ1-3, reads DTGVSQNPRHKITKRGQNVTFRCDPISEHNRLYWYRQTLGQGPEFLTYFQNEAQLEKSRLLSDRFSAERPKGSFSTLEIQRTEQGDSAMYLCASSFPEGELPGNTIYFGEGSWLTVV.